This entry describes one T cell receptor (beta chain). Its target is unknown. This record belongs to a study of PD-L1 blockade in urothelial cancer. Study summary: At 3 weeks after treatment start (second dose) and again at 6 weeks, blood was analyzed. Specimens of blood held a median count of 141,255 T cells. The study, taken as a whole, reports: Tumor-associated clones in the blood of durable-benefit patients grew more at 3 weeks.

The CDR3 has 16 amino acids. V lost 1 base, J lost 3 bases, and 16 bases lay in between. Germline-derived CDR1 and CDR2 are SGHRS and YFSETQ. Sequencing was performed with immunoSEQ multiplex PCR; in TCRdb, only in-frame clones are kept and a portion is missing. In the table there are 60,000 or so clones, approximately 80% of which are singletons. The rearrangement joins TRBV5-1 to TRBJ1-1; D call uncertain. The sequence was collected from a man between 65 and 85 years old with urothelial cancer. The input for sequencing was PBMCs, taken around atezolizumab (anti-PD-L1) treatment. In DNA form, the CDR3 reads TGCGCCAGCAGCTTGACGCCGAGGCCAGTTGACACTGAAGCTTTCTTT. It yields the protein CASSLTPRPVDTEAFF.